This T cell receptor beta chain was recorded in a study of blood T cell repertoires in COVID-19. Whole-study context: PBMCs, B-cell-depleted T cells, or T cells provided the cDNA or gDNA that made up the material.

Germline CDR1 is ENHRY and CDR2 is SYGVKD. The V and J ends lost 6 bases and 0 bases, in that order; junction bases with no gene match: 11. CDR3 length: 19 residues. Sequencing was performed with immunoSEQ multiplex PCR; in TCRdb, only in-frame clones are kept and a portion is missing. The sample holds around 140,000 clones, about three quarters seen once. The source material was peripheral blood. The receptor was isolated from a woman in her forties or fifties with active or convalescent COVID-19. The chain joins TRBV10-3 to TRBJ2-3; 14 positions match TRBD2. DNA of the CDR3: TGTGCCATCAGGGACTCGGGGACTAGCGGGGGCTCGAGCACAGATACGCAGTATTTT. As protein: CAIRDSGTSGGSSTDTQYF.